Sequencing of this T cell receptor (beta chain) was carried out in a study of CD8+CD57+ T cells in acquired aplastic anemia. Genomic DNA acted as the template from which TCR beta VDJ combination and CDR3 sequence profiling were carried out. TCRdb itself ran the reads through MiXCR, one entry per CDR3 protein. The top ten clones hold 1% to 1.5% of a sample with over 250,000 distinct CDR3 sequences, 56% of them seen once. Patients picked for sequencing had shown CD8+CD57+ cell expansion detected by flow cytometry. The enrolled patients all had severe acquired aplastic anemia. Trimming removed 3 bases from V and 2 bases from J; junction bases left unmatched: 7. The CDR3 is made up of 16 amino acids. The germline gives CDR1 SGHVS, CDR2 FNYEAQ.

The sequencing sample was made of sorted CD4+, CD8+, or CD8+CD57+ T cells (not recorded which) from PBMCs. The sequence was obtained from a human donor with aplastic anemia. The chain uses TRBV7-6 and TRBJ2-7; 10 nucleotides line up with TRBD1. The chain's CDR3 is CASSFGTGQGAYEQYF. The CDR3 DNA reads as TGTGCCAGCAGCTTCGGAACTGGACAGGGGGCCTACGAGCAGTACTTC.